What follows is one T cell receptor (beta chain) and its context. These data come from a study of T cell changes during pregnancy in multiple sclerosis. Generated by immunoSEQ multiplex PCR, the TCRdb table keeps only in-frame clones and is missing some. The data contain 50,000 or so clones, roughly 93% of them singletons. Trimming cost V 3 bases and J 3 bases, with 12 bases left between them. The CDR3 length is 14 residues. Germline loops: CDR1 SGHNT, CDR2 YYREEE (reference sequence). The V and J genes are TRBV5-4 and TRBJ2-5, with a tentative D call TRBD1 (5 bases). This specimen consisted of peripheral blood, obtained in the second trimester of pregnancy. The sequence was obtained from a female donor with multiple sclerosis, enrolled in a pregnancy study. The CDR3 nucleotides are TGTGCCAGCAGCTCAACACTACAGGAAGAGACCCAGTACTTC. Its translation: CASSSTLQEETQYF.